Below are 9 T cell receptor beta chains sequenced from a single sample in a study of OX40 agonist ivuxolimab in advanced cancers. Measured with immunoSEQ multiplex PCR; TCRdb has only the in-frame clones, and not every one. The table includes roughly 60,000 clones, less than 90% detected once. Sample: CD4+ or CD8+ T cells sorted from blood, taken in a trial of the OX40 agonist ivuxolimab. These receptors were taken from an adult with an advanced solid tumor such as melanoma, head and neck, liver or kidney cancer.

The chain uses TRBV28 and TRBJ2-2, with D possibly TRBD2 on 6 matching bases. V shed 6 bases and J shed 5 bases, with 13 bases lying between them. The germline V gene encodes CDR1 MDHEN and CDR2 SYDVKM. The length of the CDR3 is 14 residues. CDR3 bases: TGTGCCAGCAGCGCGGGATTCCTTACCGGGGAGCTGTTTTTT. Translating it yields CASSAGFLTGELFF. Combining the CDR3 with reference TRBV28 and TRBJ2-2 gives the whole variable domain DVKVTQSSRYLVKRTGEKVFLECVQDMDHENMFWYRQDPGLGLRLIYFSYDVKMKEKGDIPEGYSVSREKKERFSLILESASTNQTSMYLCASSAGFLTGELFFGEGSRLTVL.

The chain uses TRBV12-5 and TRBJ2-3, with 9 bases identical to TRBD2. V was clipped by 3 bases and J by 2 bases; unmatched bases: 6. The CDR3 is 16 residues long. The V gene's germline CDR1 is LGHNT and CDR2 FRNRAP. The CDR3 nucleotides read TGTGCTAGTGGTTTTCCTTTAGCGGGGGACACAGATACGCAGTATTTT. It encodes CASGFPLAGDTDTQYF.

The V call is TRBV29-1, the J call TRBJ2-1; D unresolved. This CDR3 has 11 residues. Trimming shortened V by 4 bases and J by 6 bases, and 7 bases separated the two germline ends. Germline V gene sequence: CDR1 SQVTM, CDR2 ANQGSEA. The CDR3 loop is CSVVIRNEQFF. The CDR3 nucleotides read TGCAGCGTTGTGATTCGCAATGAGCAGTTCTTC.

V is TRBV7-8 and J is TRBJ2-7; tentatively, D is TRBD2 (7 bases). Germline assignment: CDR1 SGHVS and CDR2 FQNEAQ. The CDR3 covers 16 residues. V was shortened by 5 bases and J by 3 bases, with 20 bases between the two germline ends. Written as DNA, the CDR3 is TGTGCCAGCAGCCGTCGCTGGGGGGGCGGTGGCTACGAGCAGTACTTC. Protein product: CASSRRWGGGGYEQYF.

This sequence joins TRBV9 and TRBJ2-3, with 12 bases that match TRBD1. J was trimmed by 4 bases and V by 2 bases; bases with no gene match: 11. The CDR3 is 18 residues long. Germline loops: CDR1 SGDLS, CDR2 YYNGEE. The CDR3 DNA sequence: TGTGCCAGCAGCGTTTGGGACAGGGGGCTGGTAGGCTCAGATACGCAGTATTTT. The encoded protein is CASSVWDRGLVGSDTQYF.

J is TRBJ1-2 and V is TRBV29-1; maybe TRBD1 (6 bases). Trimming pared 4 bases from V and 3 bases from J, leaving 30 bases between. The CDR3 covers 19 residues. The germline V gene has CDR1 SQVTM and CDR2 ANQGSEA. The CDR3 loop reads CSVVSSPYTAGAFYYGYTF. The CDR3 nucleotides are TGCAGCGTTGTCTCATCCCCATACACGGCAGGGGCCTTTTACTATGGCTACACCTTC. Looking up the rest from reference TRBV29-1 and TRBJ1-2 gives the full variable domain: SAVISQKPSRDICQRGTSLTIQCQVDSQVTMMFWYRQQPGQSLTLIATANQGSEATYESGFVIDKFPISRPNLTFSTLTVSNMSPEDSSIYLCSVVSSPYTAGAFYYGYTFGSGTRLTVV.

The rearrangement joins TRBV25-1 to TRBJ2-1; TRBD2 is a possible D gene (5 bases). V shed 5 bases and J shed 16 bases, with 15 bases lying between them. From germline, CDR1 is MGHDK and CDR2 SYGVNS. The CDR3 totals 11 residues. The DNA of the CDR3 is TGTGCCAGCAGTAGCTCGACTATCCGATTCTTC. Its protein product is CASSSSTIRFF.

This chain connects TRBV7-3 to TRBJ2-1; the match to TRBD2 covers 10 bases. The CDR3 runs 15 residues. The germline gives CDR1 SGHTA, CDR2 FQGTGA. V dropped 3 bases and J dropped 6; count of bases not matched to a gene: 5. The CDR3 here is CASSFDLAGVNEQFF. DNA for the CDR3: TGTGCCAGCAGCTTCGACCTAGCGGGGGTCAATGAGCAGTTCTTC.

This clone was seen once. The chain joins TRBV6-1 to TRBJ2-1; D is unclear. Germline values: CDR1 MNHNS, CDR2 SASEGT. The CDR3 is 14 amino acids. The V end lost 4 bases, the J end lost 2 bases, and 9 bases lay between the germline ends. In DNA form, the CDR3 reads TGTGCCAGCAGTGGGGTGAATGCCTACAATGAGCAGTTCTTC. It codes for CASSGVNAYNEQFF.